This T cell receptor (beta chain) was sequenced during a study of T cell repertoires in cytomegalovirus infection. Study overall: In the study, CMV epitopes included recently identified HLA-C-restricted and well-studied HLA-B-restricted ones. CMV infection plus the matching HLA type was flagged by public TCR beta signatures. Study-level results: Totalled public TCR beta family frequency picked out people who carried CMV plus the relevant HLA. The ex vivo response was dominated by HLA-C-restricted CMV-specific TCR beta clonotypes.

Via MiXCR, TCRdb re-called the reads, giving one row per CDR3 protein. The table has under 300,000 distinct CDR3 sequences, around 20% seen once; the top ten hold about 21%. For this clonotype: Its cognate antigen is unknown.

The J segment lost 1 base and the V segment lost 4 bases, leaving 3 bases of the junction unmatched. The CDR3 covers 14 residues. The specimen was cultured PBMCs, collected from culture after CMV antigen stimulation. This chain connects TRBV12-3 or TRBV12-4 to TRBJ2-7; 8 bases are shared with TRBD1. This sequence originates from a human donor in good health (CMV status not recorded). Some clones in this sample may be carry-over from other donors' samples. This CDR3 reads CASSYRQGSYEQYF. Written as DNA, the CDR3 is TGTGCCAGCAGTTACAGACAGGGGTCCTACGAGCAGTACTTC.